The following is a T cell receptor beta chain sequence with its context. Germline CDR1 is MNHEY and CDR2 is SVGAGI. The junction had 7 bases not matched to a gene; V was cut back by 8 bases and J by 5 bases. The CDR3 covers 13 residues. All enrollees were about 18 to 89 years old and from approximately 24 US areas. Participant reports of clinical history set cohort assignment. This specimen comes from a study of blood T cell repertoires in COVID-19. On the study more broadly: PBMCs, B-cell-depleted T cells, or T cells were the source of the cDNA or gDNA that made up the material.

Using immunoSEQ multiplex PCR, the repertoire was profiled, and TCRdb retains in-frame clones only, with some absent. The data show around 340,000 clones, with 65% to 90% seen just once and about 4.2% held by the top ten. The receptor's source is a woman between 40 and 50 years old with acute COVID-19. The rearrangement joins TRBV6-5 to TRBJ1-1, with 8 nucleotides matching TRBD1. Sequencing was carried out using PBMCs or T cells enriched from blood (not recorded which). CDR3 nucleotides: TGTGCCAGCCGAGGACAGGGTTTTACTGAAGCTTTCTTT. It encodes CASRGQGFTEAFF.